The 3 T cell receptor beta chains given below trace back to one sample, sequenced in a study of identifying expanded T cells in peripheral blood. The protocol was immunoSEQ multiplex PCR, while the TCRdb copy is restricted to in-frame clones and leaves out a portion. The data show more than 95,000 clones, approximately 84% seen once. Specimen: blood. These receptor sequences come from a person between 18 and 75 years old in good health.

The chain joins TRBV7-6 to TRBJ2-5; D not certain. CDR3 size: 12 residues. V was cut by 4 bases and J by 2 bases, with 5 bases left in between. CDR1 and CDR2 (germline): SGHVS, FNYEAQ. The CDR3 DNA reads TGTGCCAGCAGCTCACATCAAGAGACCCAGTACTTC. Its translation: CASSSHQETQYF.

CDR3 sequence reads: CSVELGGSPHTIYF. CDR3 nucleotide sequence: TGCAGCGTTGAACTGGGGGGAAGCCCACACACCATATATTTT. V usage is TRBV29-1 and J usage is TRBJ1-3; D might be TRBD1 (5 bases). The ends were cut back, 2 bases at V and 8 bases at J, with 16 bases in the middle. The germline V gene encodes CDR1 SQVTM and CDR2 ANQGSEA. The CDR3 consists of 14 residues.

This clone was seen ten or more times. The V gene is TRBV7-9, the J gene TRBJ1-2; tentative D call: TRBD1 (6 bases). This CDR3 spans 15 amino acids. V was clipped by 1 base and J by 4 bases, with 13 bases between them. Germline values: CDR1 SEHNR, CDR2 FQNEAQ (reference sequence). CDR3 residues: CASSLGTAGRYGYTF. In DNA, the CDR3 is TGTGCCAGCAGCTTAGGGACAGCTGGGCGCTATGGCTACACCTTC. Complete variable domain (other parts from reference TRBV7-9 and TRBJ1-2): DTGVSQNPRHKITKRGQNVTFRCDPISEHNRLYWYRQTLGQGPEFLTYFQNEAQLEKSRLLSDRFSAERPKGSFSTLEIQRTEQGDSAMYLCASSLGTAGRYGYTFGSGTRLTVV.